The sequence of this T cell receptor beta chain was determined in a study of blood T cells in healthy people across ages. Whole-study context: Template switching captured about one barcoded beta molecule per two T cells.

On this clonotype itself: The target antigen is unknown.

Whole-study results and caveats: A roughly linear fall in TCR beta diversity per million T cells was seen with increasing age.

The germline V gene encodes CDR1 DFQATT and CDR2 SNEGSKA (reference sequence). The CDR3 contains 15 residues. Trimming cost V 3 bases and J 1 base, with 15 bases left between them. At least 7 million PBMCs were isolated per sample. A sample-barcoded 5' primer and a J-beta primer mix were used in a second PCR of roughly 6 to 12 cycles. Every molecule of cDNA carried a tag from a template-switch adaptor with 12 random nucleotides. TCRdb fed the 5' RACE reads into MiXCR, producing one record per CDR3 protein. This table holds hundreds of thousands of distinct CDR3 sequences, nearly 60% found once. The sample consisted of blood. This clonotype originated in a man aged 25-45 years in good health. V and J are TRBV20-1 and TRBJ1-1; D is perhaps TRBD1 (5 bases). CDR3 protein: CSASSPGPGNTEAFF. CDR3 in DNA: TGCAGTGCTAGTTCTCCGGGACCTGGGAACACTGAAGCTTTCTTT.